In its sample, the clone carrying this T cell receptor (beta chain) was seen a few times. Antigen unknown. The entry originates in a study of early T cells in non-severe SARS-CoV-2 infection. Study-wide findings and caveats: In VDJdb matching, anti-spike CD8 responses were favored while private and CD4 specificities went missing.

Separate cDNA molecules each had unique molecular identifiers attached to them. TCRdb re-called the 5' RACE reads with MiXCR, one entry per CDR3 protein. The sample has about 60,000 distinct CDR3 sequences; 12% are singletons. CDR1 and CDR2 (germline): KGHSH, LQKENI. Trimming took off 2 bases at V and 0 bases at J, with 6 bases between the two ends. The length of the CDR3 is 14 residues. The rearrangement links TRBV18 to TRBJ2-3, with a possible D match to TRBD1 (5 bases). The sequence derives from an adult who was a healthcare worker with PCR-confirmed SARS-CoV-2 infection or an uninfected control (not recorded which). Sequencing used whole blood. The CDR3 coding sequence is TGTGCCAGCTCACCATCAGGGAGCACAGATACGCAGTATTTT. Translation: CASSPSGSTDTQYF.